This TCR beta chain was profiled in a study of graft-versus-host responses after intestinal transplantation. Study as a whole: Transplant recipients had multivisceral, liver-intestinal, or isolated intestinal grafts. Uniformly, recipients were administered anti-thymocyte globulin induction with subsequent tacrolimus and steroids for around 3 years.

CDR1 SGDLS and CDR2 YYNGEE come from the germline V gene. The CDR3 is 15 amino acids. V was clipped by 4 bases and J by 2 bases; unmatched bases: 6. General study findings and limits: GvH clones were identified in recipient marrow, with some first appearing in ileum or blood.

On this clone: Antigen: not known.

TCRdb's table, derived via immunoSEQ multiplex PCR, lists solely in-frame clones and lacks some. Here the sample spans fewer than 120,000 clones, 90% to 95% being singletons. The chain uses TRBV9 and TRBJ2-7; 10 bases match TRBD2. Sequenced here: unstimulated CD8+ T cells sorted from spleen or lymph node cells, sampled before intestinal transplant. The TCR originated in a human donor who received an intestinal transplant. The CDR3, as DNA: TGTGCCAGCAGCCCTTCAAGCGGGAGGGCCTACGAGCAGTACTTC. Encoded protein: CASSPSSGRAYEQYF.